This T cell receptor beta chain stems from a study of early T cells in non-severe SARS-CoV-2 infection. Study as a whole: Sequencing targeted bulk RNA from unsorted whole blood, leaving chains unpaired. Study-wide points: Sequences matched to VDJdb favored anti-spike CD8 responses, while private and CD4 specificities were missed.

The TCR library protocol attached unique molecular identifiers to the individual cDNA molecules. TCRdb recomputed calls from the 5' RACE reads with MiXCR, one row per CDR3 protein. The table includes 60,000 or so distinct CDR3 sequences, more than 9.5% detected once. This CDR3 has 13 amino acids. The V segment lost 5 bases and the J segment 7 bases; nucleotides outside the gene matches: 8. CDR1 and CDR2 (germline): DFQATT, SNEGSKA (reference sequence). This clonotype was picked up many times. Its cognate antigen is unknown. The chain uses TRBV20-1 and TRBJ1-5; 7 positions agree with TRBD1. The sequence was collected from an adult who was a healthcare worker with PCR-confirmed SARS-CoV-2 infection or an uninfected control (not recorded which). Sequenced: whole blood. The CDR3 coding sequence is TGCAGTGCTTCTACAGGGGTGGAACAGCCCCAGCATTTT. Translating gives CSASTGVEQPQHF.